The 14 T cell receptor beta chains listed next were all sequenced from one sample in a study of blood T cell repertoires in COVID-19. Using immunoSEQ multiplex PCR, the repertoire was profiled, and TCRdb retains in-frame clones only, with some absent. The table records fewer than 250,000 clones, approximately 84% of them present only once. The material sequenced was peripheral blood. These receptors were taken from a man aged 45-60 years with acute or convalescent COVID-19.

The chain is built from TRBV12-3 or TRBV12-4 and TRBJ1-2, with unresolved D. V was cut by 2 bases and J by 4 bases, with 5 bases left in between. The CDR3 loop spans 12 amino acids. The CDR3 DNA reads TGTGCCAGCAGTTTATATTCCTATGGCTACACCTTC. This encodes CASSLYSYGYTF.

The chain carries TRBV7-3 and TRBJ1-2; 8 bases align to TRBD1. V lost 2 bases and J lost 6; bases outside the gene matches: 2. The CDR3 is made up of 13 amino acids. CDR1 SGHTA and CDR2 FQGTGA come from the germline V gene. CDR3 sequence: CASSLQGADGYTF. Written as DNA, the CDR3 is TGTGCCAGCAGCTTACAGGGGGCGGATGGCTACACCTTC.

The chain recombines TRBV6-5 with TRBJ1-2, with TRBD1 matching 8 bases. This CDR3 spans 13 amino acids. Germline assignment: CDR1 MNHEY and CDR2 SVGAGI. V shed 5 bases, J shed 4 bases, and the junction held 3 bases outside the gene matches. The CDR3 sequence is CASSRDRFYGYTF. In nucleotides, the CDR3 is TGTGCCAGCAGTAGGGACAGGTTCTATGGCTACACCTTC.

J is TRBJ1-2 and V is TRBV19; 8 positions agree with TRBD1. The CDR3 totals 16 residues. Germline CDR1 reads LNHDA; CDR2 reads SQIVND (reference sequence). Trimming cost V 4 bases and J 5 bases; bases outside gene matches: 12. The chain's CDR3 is CASSSLGQGADYGYTF. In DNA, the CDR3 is TGTGCCAGTAGTAGTTTGGGGCAGGGGGCAGATTATGGCTACACCTTC.

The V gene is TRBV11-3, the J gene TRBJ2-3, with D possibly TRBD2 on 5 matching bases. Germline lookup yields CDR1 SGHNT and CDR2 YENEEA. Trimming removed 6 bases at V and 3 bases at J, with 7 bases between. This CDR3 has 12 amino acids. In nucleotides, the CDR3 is TGTGCCAGCAGACGGACTACAGATACGCAGTATTTT. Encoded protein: CASRRTTDTQYF.

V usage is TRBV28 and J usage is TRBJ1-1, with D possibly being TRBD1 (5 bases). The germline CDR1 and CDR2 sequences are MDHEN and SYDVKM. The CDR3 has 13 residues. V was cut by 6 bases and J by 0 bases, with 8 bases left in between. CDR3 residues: CASRTAMNTEAFF. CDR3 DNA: TGTGCCAGCAGGACAGCAATGAACACTGAAGCTTTCTTT.

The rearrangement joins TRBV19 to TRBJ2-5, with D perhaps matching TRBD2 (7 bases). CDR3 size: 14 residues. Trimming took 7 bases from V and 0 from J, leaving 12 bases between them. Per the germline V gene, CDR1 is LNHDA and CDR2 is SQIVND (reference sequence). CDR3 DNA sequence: TGTGCCAGTATGGGGCGGGGGCACCAAGAGACCCAGTACTTC. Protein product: CASMGRGHQETQYF.

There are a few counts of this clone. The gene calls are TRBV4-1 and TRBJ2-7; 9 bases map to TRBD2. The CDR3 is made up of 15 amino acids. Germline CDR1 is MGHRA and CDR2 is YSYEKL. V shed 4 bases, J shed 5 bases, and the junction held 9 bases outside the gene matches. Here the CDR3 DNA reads TGCGCCAGCAGCCTCGTTAGCGGGAGAAATGACGAGCAGTACTTC. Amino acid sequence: CASSLVSGRNDEQYF.

The CDR3 protein is CASRNDRGTGELFF. CDR3 coding DNA: TGTGCCAGCAGAAACGACAGGGGCACCGGGGAGCTGTTTTTT. V is TRBV11-3 and J is TRBJ2-2, with 8 nucleotides matching TRBD1. V shed 6 bases, J shed 4 bases, and the junction held 4 bases outside the gene matches. Germline CDR1 reads SGHNT; CDR2 reads YENEEA. The CDR3 runs 14 residues.

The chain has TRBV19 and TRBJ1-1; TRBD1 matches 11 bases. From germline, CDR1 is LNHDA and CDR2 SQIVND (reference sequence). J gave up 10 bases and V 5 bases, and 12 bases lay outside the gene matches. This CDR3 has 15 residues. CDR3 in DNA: TGTGCCAGTAGTCCCGGGACAGGGGGACGTAAATTAGCTTTCTTT. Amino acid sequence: CASSPGTGGRKLAFF. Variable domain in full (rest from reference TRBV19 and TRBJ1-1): DGGITQSPKYLFRKEGQNVTLSCEQNLNHDAMYWYRQDPGQGLRLIYYSQIVNDFQKGDIAEGYSVSREKKESFPLTVTSAQKNPTAFYLCASSPGTGGRKLAFFGQGTRLTVV.

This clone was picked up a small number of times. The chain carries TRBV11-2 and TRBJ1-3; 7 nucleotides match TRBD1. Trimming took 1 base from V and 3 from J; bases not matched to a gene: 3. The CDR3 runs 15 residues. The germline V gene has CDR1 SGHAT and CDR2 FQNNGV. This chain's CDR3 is CASSLVGGYGNTIYF. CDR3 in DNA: TGTGCCAGCAGCTTAGTAGGGGGCTATGGAAACACCATATATTTT.

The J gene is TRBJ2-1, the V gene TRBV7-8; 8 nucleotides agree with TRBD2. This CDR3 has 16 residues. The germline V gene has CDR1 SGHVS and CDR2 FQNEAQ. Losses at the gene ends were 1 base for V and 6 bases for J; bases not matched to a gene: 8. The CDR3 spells CASSLVSGERSNEQFF. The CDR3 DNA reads TGTGCCAGCAGCTTAGTTAGCGGGGAGCGGTCCAATGAGCAGTTCTTC.

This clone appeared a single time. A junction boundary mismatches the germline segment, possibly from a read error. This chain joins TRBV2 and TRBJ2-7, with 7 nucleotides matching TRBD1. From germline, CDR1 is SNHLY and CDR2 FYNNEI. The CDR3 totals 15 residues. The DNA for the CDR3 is TGTGCCAGCAGCGAAGTTTCGACAGGGTCCCACGAGCAGTACTTC. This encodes CASSEVSTGSHEQYF.

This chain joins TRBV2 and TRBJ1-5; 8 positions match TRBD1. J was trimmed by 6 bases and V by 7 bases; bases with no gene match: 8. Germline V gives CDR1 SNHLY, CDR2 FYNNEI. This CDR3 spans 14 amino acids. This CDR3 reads CASTPGQVSQPQHF. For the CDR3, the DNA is TGTGCCAGCACCCCGGGACAGGTTTCTCAGCCCCAGCATTTT.